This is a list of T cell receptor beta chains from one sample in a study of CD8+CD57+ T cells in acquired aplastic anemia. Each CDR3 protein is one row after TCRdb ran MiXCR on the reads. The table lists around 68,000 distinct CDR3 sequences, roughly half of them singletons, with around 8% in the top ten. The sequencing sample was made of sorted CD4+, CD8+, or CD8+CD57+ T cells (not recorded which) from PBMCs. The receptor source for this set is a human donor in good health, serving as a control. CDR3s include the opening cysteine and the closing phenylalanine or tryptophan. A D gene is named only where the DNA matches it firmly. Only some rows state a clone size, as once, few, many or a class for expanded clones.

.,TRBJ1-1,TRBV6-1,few,CASSLTGNTEAFF,TGTGCCAGCAGCCTGACAGGGAACACTGAAGCTTTCTTT
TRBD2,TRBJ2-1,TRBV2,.,CASSLFALAGVGNEQFF,TGTGCCAGCAGTTTATTCGCACTAGCGGGAGTGGGAAATGAGCAGTTCTTC
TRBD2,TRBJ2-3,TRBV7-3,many,CASSFHGLAGDTQYF,TGTGCCAGCAGCTTTCACGGACTAGCAGGAGATACGCAGTATTTT
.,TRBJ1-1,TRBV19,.,CASRGHPNTEAFF,TGTGCCAGTAGGGGACACCCGAACACTGAAGCTTTCTTT
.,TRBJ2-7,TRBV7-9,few,CASSAGQPYEQYF,TGTGCCAGCAGCGCGGGGCAGCCCTACGAGCAGTACTTC
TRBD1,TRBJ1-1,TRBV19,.,CAARQGHEAFF,TGTGCCGCCCGACAGGGCCATGAAGCTTTCTTT
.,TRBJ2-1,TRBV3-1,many,CASSQEPDSYNEQFF,TGTGCCAGCAGCCAAGAACCGGACAGTTACAATGAGCAGTTCTTC
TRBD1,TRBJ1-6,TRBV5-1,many,CASSPGQGYNSPLHF,TGCGCCAGCAGCCCAGGACAGGGATATAATTCACCCCTCCACTTT
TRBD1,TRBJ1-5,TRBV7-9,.,CASSEDRASQPQHF,TGTGCCAGCAGCGAAGACAGGGCGAGTCAGCCCCAGCATTTT
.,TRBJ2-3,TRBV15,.,CATNAGITDTQYF,TGTGCCACTAACGCGGGGATCACAGATACGCAGTATTTT
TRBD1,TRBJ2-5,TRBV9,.,CASSPWTGEETQYF,TGTGCCAGCAGCCCCTGGACAGGGGAAGAGACCCAGTACTTC
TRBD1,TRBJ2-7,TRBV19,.,CASSPGQTPYEQYF,TGTGCCAGTAGCCCGGGACAGACACCTTACGAGCAGTACTTC
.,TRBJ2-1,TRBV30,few,CAWSDSPSYNEQFF,TGTGCCTGGAGTGACAGCCCCTCCTACAATGAGCAGTTCTTC
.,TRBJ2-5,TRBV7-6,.,CASNPTGSGETQYF,TGTGCCAGCAACCCGACAGGATCCGGGGAGACCCAGTACTTC
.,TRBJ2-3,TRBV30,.,CAWSVGINRVLDTQYF,TGTGCCTGGAGTGTCGGGATAAACAGGGTACTCGATACGCAGTATTTC
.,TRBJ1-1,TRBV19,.,CASRAGTSTQAFF,TGTGCCAGTAGGGCCGGGACCTCCACGCAAGCTTTCTTT
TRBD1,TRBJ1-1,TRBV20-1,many,CSARDPLDRTEAFF,TGCAGTGCTAGAGACCCATTGGACAGGACTGAAGCTTTCTTT
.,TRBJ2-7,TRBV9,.,CASSGANYEQYF,TGTGCCAGCAGCGGGGCTAACTACGAGCAGTACTTC
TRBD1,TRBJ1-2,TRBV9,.,CASLGTGYGYTF,TGTGCCAGCCTCGGGACAGGCTATGGCTACACCTTC
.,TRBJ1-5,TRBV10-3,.,CASSALQNSQPQHF,TGTGCCAGCAGTGCCCTACAGAACAGTCAGCCCCAGCATTTT
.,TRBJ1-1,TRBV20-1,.,CSALRGSNTEAFF,TGCAGTGCTCTCAGGGGTTCGAACACTGAAGCTTTCTTT
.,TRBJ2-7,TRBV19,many,CASSIIPISQNEQYF,TGTGCCAGTAGTATAATCCCGATTAGCCAGAACGAGCAGTACTTC
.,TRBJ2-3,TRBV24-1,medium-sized,CATSDLRDTDTQYF,TGTGCCACCAGTGATTTGCGGGACACAGATACGCAGTATTTT
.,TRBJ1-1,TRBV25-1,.,CASSEYGRGQNTEAFF,TGTGCCAGCAGTGAATACGGCAGGGGCCAGAACACTGAAGCTTTCTTT
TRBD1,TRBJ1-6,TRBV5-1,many,CASSPYGQANRPLHF,TGCGCCAGCAGCCCGTACGGACAGGCCAATCGGCCCCTCCACTTT
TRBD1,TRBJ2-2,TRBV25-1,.,CASSVRGLGTGELFF,TGTGCCAGCAGTGTCAGGGGGCTGGGTACCGGGGAGCTGTTTTTT
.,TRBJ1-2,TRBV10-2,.,CASSTDSYGYTF,TGCGCCAGCAGCACGGACAGTTACGGCTACACCTTC
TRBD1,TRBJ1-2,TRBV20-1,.,CSALDRGYGYTF,TGCAGTGCTTTGGACAGGGGTTATGGCTACACCTTC
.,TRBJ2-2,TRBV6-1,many,CASSEAGSTGELFF,TGTGCCAGCAGTGAAGCGGGCAGTACCGGGGAGCTGTTTTTT
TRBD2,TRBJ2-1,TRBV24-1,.,CATGRPGLAGGRQFF,TGTGCCACCGGAAGACCGGGACTAGCGGGAGGTCGGCAGTTCTTC
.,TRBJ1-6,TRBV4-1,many,CASSQDGTVNSPLHF,TGCGCCAGCAGCCAAGATGGTACGGTAAATTCACCCCTCCACTTT
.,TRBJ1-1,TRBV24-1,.,CATQAGPNTEAFF,TGTGCCACTCAGGCTGGGCCGAACACTGAAGCTTTCTTT
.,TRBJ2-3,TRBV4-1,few,CASSQDGATSTDTQYF,TGCGCCAGCAGCCAAGATGGGGCTACTAGCACAGATACGCAGTATTTT
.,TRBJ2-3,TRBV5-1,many,CASSLVGADTDTQYF,TGCGCCAGCAGCTTGGTCGGGGCCGACACAGATACGCAGTATTTT
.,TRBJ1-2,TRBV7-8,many,CASSLVKGPGYTGYGYTF,TGTGCCAGCAGCTTAGTAAAAGGCCCAGGGTACACTGGCTATGGCTACACCTTC
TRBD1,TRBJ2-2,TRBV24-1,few,CATSDLGQGGTGELFF,TGTGCCACCAGTGATTTGGGACAGGGGGGCACCGGGGAGCTGTTTTTT
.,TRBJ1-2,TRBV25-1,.,CASSPQGEGVGYTF,TGTGCCAGCAGTCCACAAGGGGAGGGGGTTGGCTACACCTTC
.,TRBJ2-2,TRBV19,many,CASSIGELAGELFF,TGTGCCAGTAGTATCGGCGAGCTCGCCGGGGAGCTGTTTTTT
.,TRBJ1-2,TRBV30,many,CAYQSKLGVYTF,TGTGCCTACCAATCAAAACTGGGGGTCTACACCTTC
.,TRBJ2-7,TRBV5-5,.,CASSLDRQYEQYF,TGTGCCAGCAGCTTAGATCGCCAGTACGAGCAGTACTTC
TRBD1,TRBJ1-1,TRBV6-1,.,CASSDRTGMNTEAFF,TGTGCCAGCAGTGATCGGACAGGGATGAACACTGAAGCTTTCTTT
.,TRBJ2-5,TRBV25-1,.,CASSLSLAGQETQYF,TGTGCCAGCAGTCTCTCTTTGGCAGGGCAAGAGACCCAGTACTTC
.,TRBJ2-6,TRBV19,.,CASSIPARGANVLTF,TGTGCCAGTAGTATACCGGCGAGGGGGGCCAACGTCCTGACTTTC
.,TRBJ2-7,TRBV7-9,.,CASSDIPAYEQYF,TGTGCCAGCAGCGACATTCCGGCGTACGAGCAGTACTTC
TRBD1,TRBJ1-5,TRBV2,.,CASSGQGRSNQPQHF,TGTGCCAGCAGTGGACAGGGACGGAGCAATCAGCCCCAGCATTTT